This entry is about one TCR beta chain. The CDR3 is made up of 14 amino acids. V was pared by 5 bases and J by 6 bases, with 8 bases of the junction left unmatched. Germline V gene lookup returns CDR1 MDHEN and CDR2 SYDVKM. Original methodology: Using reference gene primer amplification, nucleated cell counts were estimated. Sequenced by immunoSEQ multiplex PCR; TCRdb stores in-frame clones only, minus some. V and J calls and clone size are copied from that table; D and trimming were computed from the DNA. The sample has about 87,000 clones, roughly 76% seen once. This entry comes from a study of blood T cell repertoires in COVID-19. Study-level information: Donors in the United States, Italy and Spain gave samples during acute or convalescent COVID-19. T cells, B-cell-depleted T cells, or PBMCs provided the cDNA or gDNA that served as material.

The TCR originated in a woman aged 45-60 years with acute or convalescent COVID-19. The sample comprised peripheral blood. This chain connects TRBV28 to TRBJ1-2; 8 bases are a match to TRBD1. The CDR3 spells CASSAGGAYHGYTF. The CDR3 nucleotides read TGTGCCAGCAGTGCAGGGGGCGCCTATCATGGCTACACCTTC.